Below, one TCR beta chain is given with its context. The junction does not match germline at one end; this may be a read error. This CDR3 spans 14 amino acids. Germline V lookup: CDR1 SGHTS, CDR2 YDEGEE. The sample originates from a study of blood T cell repertoires in COVID-19. About the research overall: From the United States, Italy and Spain came samples of acute and convalescent COVID-19. In each case, the material was cDNA or gDNA derived from T cells, B-cell-depleted T cells, or PBMCs.

In terms of age and location, participants ranged from about 18 to 89 years and lived in around 22 US areas. Donors of Cohort 3 who recovered were those that had two negative PCRs, clearance, or symptom resolution. Using immunoSEQ multiplex PCR, the repertoire was profiled, and TCRdb retains in-frame clones only, with some absent. The sample contains about 330,000 clones, 70% to 90% of which appear only once. The clonotype was recovered from a woman aged 25 to 39 who had recovered from COVID-19. The sequenced sample consisted of PBMCs or T cells enriched from blood (not recorded which). The V gene is TRBV5-8, the J gene TRBJ1-5, with 9 nucleotides matching TRBD1. The CDR3 bases are TGTGCCAGCGGCTTTGACAGGGGGAATCAGCCCCAGCATTTT. Residues: CASGFDRGNQPQHF.